Listed below are T cell receptor beta chains from one sample, sequenced in a study of blood T cell dynamics during melanoma immunotherapy. Profiled with immunoSEQ multiplex PCR; TCRdb holds only in-frame clones, not every one. Of about 15,000 clones detected, approximately 90% appear once; the ten largest clones hold 0.7% to 0.95%. The sequencing here drew on blood, taken from a patient treated with checkpoint blockade. These receptors originate from a human donor with melanoma. Each CDR3 is given with its conserved first and last residue.

J,V,CDR3
TRBJ1-1,TRBV9,CASSVQGRGTEAFF
TRBJ1-4,TRBV27,CASRRLGTNEKLFF
TRBJ2-1,TRBV9,CASSKLAVVNEQFF
TRBJ2-3,TRBV9,CASSLGETGDTQYF
TRBJ2-5,TRBV30,CAWSVPGGAAEETQYF
TRBJ1-1,TRBV18,CASSPQGLNTEAFF
TRBJ1-3,TRBV13,CASSSLGRGTRNTIYF
TRBJ2-1,TRBV7-9,CASSRLAGGPNEQFF
TRBJ1-2,TRBV30,CAWSRNPNNYGYTF
TRBJ1-2,TRBV4-2,CASSPGGQGHYGYTF
TRBJ1-1,TRBV19,CATTGPVEAFF
TRBJ1-3,TRBV6-5,CASSYSTGKAGNTIYF
TRBJ2-5,TRBV6-6,CASSYDSQMGETQYF
TRBJ2-7,TRBV27,CASRPTRDGTYEQYF
TRBJ2-5,TRBV28,CASSLRFGQGETQYF
TRBJ1-2,TRBV30,CAWIRGGNYGYTF
TRBJ1-5,TRBV19,CASLLTGQGNQPQHF
TRBJ1-1,TRBV7-9,CASSPLGRVVTEAFF
TRBJ1-4,TRBV2,CASSELTTLLEEKLFF
TRBJ2-1,TRBV2,CASSAREGGNEQFF
NA,TRBV4-2,CASSQSPTSGGYEQYF
TRBJ2-3,TRBV19,CASREALDTQYF
TRBJ2-3,TRBV5-1,CASSLSPPGQVNDTQYF
TRBJ2-5,TRBV28,CASSAGLAGGGLETQYF
TRBJ2-6,TRBV6-5,CASRTFGSGANVLTF
TRBJ2-1,TRBV6-5,CASSYSNYNEQFF
TRBJ2-5,TRBV4-1,CASSQNSGAGQETQYF
TRBJ1-4,TRBV9,CASSRQGGITNEKLFF
TRBJ1-1,TRBV15,CATSRDWGGEAFF
TRBJ2-3,TRBV6-5,CASSYGGVGADTQYF
TRBJ1-1,TRBV19,CASSTDRGLLGGTEAFF
TRBJ2-3,TRBV11-3,CASSPGIASTDTQYF
TRBJ2-1,TRBV5-1,CASSPTSGVTLNEQFF
TRBJ1-5,TRBV19,CASSGPSYSNQPQHF
TRBJ2-7,TRBV2,CAGAANGKYEQYF
TRBJ2-3,TRBV23-1,CANRVTSGGVTDTQYF
TRBJ1-5,TRBV2,CASSGDYSNQPQHF
TRBJ1-4,TRBV11-2,CASSLQRGLGEKLFF
TRBJ2-5,TRBV11-2,CASSLFSRKETQYF
TRBJ2-3,TRBV19,CASRSGMSTDTQYF
TRBJ1-1,TRBV29-1,CSVEDRGGGRNTEAFF
TRBJ2-5,TRBV28,CASSSPPPEVETQYF
TRBJ1-2,TRBV7-2,CASSLEADRGLIYGYTF
TRBJ2-7,TRBV7-2,CASSLARGVKYF
TRBJ2-1,TRBV11-2,CASSLVFGLAGSNEQFF
TRBJ2-7,TRBV28,CASSSDDLRNPEQYF